This TCR beta chain was obtained from a study of ipilimumab plus nivolumab after autologous stem cell transplantation. Here immunoSEQ multiplex PCR was the method, and the copy in TCRdb shows in-frame clones only, minus some. The sample lists some 17,000 clones; over 60% were seen once. Patients got ipilimumab 1 mg/kg beginning 14 to 28 days post-transplant. Patients received nivolumab 3 mg/kg at weeks 1, 4, 7, 10, then fortnightly to week 26. The V and J ends lost 7 bases and 7 bases respectively, with 20 bases between them. This CDR3 contains 15 residues. Per germline, CDR1 MNHEY and CDR2 SVGAGI. The sequence derives from a male donor with diffuse large B-cell lymphoma. The chain uses TRBV6-5 and TRBJ2-1; D remains unclear. The sample here was PBMCs, taken in a trial of ipilimumab plus nivolumab as post-transplant consolidation. Here the CDR3 reads CASTPLARHTNEQFF. CDR3 in DNA: TGTGCCAGCACCCCCCTGGCCCGTCATACGAATGAGCAGTTCTTC.